One and the same sample provided the 2 T cell receptor beta chains below, sequenced in a study of T cell repertoires in cytomegalovirus infection. Each CDR3 protein gets one entry after TCRdb re-called the reads with MiXCR. The sample gives about a million distinct CDR3 sequences, about 33% of which show up once; about an eighth is in the top ten. The antigens of these receptors remain unknown. The sequences come from cultured CD8+ T cells from PBMCs, collected from culture after CMV antigen stimulation. The receptors derive from a human donor in good health (CMV status not recorded). Some clones in this sample may be carry-over from other donors' samples.

V usage is TRBV6-1 and J usage is TRBJ2-5; maybe TRBD1 (5 bases). Between the trimmed V and J ends, which lost 8 bases and 0 bases, there was a span of 10 bases. CDR1 MNHNS and CDR2 SASEGT come from the germline V gene. This CDR3 comprises 13 residues. The CDR3, as DNA: TGTGCCAGCTCAGGGTCCCACCAAGAGACCCAGTACTTC. Protein product: CASSGSHQETQYF.

This clonotype was picked up many times. This sequence joins TRBV7-2 and TRBJ2-7; TRBD2 matches 12 bases. With 3 bases clipped from V and 2 bases from J, the junction kept 2 bases outside the gene matches. The germline V gene has CDR1 SGHTA and CDR2 FQGNSA. The CDR3 length is 15 residues. This CDR3 reads CASSFSSGGAYEQYV. CDR3 coding DNA: TGTGCCAGCAGCTTCTCTAGCGGGGGGGCCTACGAGCAGTACGTC.